This passage covers 14 T cell receptor beta chains from one sample sequenced in a study of control samples from healthy donors and cancer patients. The protocol was immunoSEQ multiplex PCR, while the TCRdb copy is restricted to in-frame clones and leaves out a portion. The table lists 140,000 or so clones, around 92% of them singletons. What was sequenced was blood. The source is a man younger than 45 in good health.

The table lists this clone with a few counts. This rearrangement joins TRBV7-9 to TRBJ2-1; possible D gene TRBD1, 7 bases. The germline gives CDR1 SEHNR, CDR2 FQNEAQ (reference sequence). The V end lost 0 bases, the J end lost 10 bases, and 10 bases lay between the germline ends. The CDR3 sequence is 13 residues long. CDR3 sequence reads: CASSLAGGQEQFF. DNA for the CDR3: TGTGCCAGCAGCTTAGCGGGGGGACAGGAGCAGTTCTTC. The entire variable domain, with the rest obtained from reference TRBV7-9 and TRBJ2-1, is as follows: DTGVSQNPRHKITKRGQNVTFRCDPISEHNRLYWYRQTLGQGPEFLTYFQNEAQLEKSRLLSDRFSAERPKGSFSTLEIQRTEQGDSAMYLCASSLAGGQEQFFGPGTRLTVL.

This chain connects TRBV9 to TRBJ2-1; possibly TRBD1 for D (5 bases). V shed 3 bases and J shed 4 bases, with 8 bases lying between them. CDR1 is SGDLS, CDR2 YYNGEE, per germline. The CDR3 extends over 13 amino acids. The CDR3 sequence: CASSEQVYNEQFF. The CDR3 DNA is TGTGCCAGCAGCGAACAGGTTTACAATGAGCAGTTCTTC.

This chain uses TRBV4-1 with TRBJ1-1; D not certain. CDR3 length: 14 residues. CDR1 MGHRA and CDR2 YSYEKL come from the germline V gene. V dropped 1 base and J dropped 7 bases, with 13 bases sitting between them. The CDR3 here is CASSQVEGGVEAFF. In DNA, the CDR3 is TGCGCCAGCAGCCAAGTGGAGGGCGGGGTTGAAGCTTTCTTT.

In its sample, this clone was seen a few times. The chain joins TRBV2 to TRBJ2-4, with D maybe TRBD2 (5 bases). The germline gives CDR1 SNHLY, CDR2 FYNNEI. There are 17 residues in the CDR3. The V and J ends lost 7 bases and 1 base respectively, with 20 bases between them. The CDR3 loop reads CASKRLADKAAKNIQYF. DNA for the CDR3: TGTGCCAGCAAGCGGCTAGCAGACAAAGCGGCCAAAAACATTCAGTACTTC.

This chain links TRBV19 with TRBJ1-1, with D possibly being TRBD1 (5 bases). The CDR3 sequence is 13 residues long. Looked up from germline, CDR1 is LNHDA and CDR2 is SQIVND (reference sequence). V dropped 9 bases and J dropped 3 bases, with 14 bases sitting between them. CDR3 sequence (DNA): TGTGCCAGCCGTGCCGGGGGAGACACTGAAGCTTTCTTT. This codes for CASRAGGDTEAFF.

The chain is built from TRBV4-1 and TRBJ2-7, with 10 bases identical to TRBD1. Germline values: CDR1 MGHRA, CDR2 YSYEKL. V was pared by 3 bases and J by 3 bases, with 2 bases of the junction left unmatched. The CDR3 contains 14 residues. For the CDR3, the DNA is TGCGCCAGCAGCCAGGGACAGGGGCTCTACGAGCAGTACTTC. It encodes CASSQGQGLYEQYF.

The chain recombines TRBV6-4 with TRBJ1-1; D perhaps matches TRBD1 (5 bases). The V gene's germline CDR1 is MRHNA and CDR2 SNTAGT. V lost 2 bases and J 1 base, leaving 11 bases between the germline ends. The CDR3 length is 15 residues. Here the CDR3 reads CASSDRGIGNTEAFF. In DNA form, the CDR3 reads TGTGCCAGCAGTGACCGGGGGATCGGGAACACTGAAGCTTTCTTT.

V and J are TRBV7-8 and TRBJ1-5; D is possibly TRBD1 (5 bases). From germline, CDR1 is SGHVS and CDR2 FQNEAQ. The CDR3 totals 17 residues. V lost 2 bases to trimming and J lost 1 base, with 15 bases between them. CDR3 loop: CASSLRPQVTSNQPQHF. CDR3 in DNA: TGTGCCAGCAGCTTACGCCCACAGGTAACGAGCAATCAGCCCCAGCATTTT.

The CDR3 sequence is CASSTGLADYNEQFF. In DNA form, the CDR3 reads TGTGCCAGCAGCACCGGACTAGCGGACTACAATGAGCAGTTCTTC. The gene calls are TRBV7-3 and TRBJ2-1, with 10 bases that match TRBD2. The CDR3 extends over 15 amino acids. The trim removed 5 bases at V and 3 bases at J, leaving 4 bases unmatched. Germline loops: CDR1 SGHTA, CDR2 FQGTGA.

The chain joins TRBV6-5 to TRBJ1-1; D call uncertain. Trimming took 6 bases from V and 2 from J, leaving 16 bases between them. Germline CDR1 reads MNHEY; CDR2 reads SVGAGI. This CDR3 comprises 15 residues. Here the CDR3 reads CASSMMGSHNTEAFF. The CDR3 bases are TGTGCCAGCAGCATGATGGGGAGCCACAACACTGAAGCTTTCTTT.

This chain joins TRBV19 and TRBJ1-1; 9 bases fit TRBD1. V lost 10 bases to trimming and J lost 4 bases; unmatched junction nucleotides: 7. This CDR3 region has 13 residues. From germline, CDR1 is LNHDA and CDR2 SQIVND (reference sequence). This CDR3 reads CATDTGGITEAFF. The DNA for the CDR3 is TGTGCCACCGATACAGGGGGCATCACTGAAGCTTTCTTT.

DNA for the CDR3: TGTGCCAGCACCATTCATCCAGGATCGTATGGCTACACCTTC. This sequence encodes CASTIHPGSYGYTF. The chain has TRBV2 and TRBJ1-2, with D uncertain. V shed 7 bases and J shed 5 bases, with 17 bases lying between them. The CDR3 is 14 residues long. Germline CDR1 reads SNHLY; CDR2 reads FYNNEI.

There are a few counts of this clone. The chain carries TRBV5-6 and TRBJ1-2; 7 bases align to TRBD1. Trimming cost V 2 bases and J 4 bases; bases outside gene matches: 5. The CDR3 length is 14 residues. Looked up from germline, CDR1 is SGHDT and CDR2 is YYEEEE. CDR3 bases: TGTGCCAGCAGCTTCCAGGGACAGCTCTATGGCTACACCTTC. This translates into CASSFQGQLYGYTF. The full variable domain, its missing parts supplied by reference TRBV5-6 and TRBJ1-2, is DAGVTQSPTHLIKTRGQQVTLRCSPKSGHDTVSWYQQALGQGPQFIFQYYEEEERQRGNFPDRFSGHQFPNYSSELNVNALLLGDSALYLCASSFQGQLYGYTFGSGTRLTVV.

The chain combines TRBV30 with TRBJ1-5; D unresolved. This CDR3 comprises 14 residues. Trimming left V 2 bases short and J 3 bases short, with 11 bases between. In germline, CDR1 is GTSNPN, CDR2 SVGIG (reference sequence). CDR3 DNA sequence: TGTGCCTGGAGTTCGGTAGGATACAATCAGCCCCAGCATTTT. It codes for CAWSSVGYNQPQHF.